This T cell receptor beta chain was sequenced during a study of cytomegalovirus exposure and HLA in healthy donors. Findings and caveats of the study: Within an earlier analysis, most TCR beta V segments proved productive either about 87% or about 30% of the time. Later analysis reportedly placed an Asian-associated ancestry cluster below the roughly 690-donor mean in N-insertions. The listing of about 150 TCR beta chains classed them as cytomegalovirus-associated. Solely CMV serostatus was available to characterize immune exposure.

Worth noting for this clone: Its antigen remains unknown.

Both 60 Vbeta primers and 13 Jbeta primers went into the PCR. Sequencing used immunoSEQ multiplex PCR; TCRdb keeps in-frame clones, though not all of them. The sample holds some 51,000 clones, 77% seen once. Germline loops: CDR1 SSHAT, CDR2 FNYEAQ (reference sequence). This CDR3 has 13 amino acids. Sequencing was carried out using PBMCs. This chain connects TRBV7-7 to TRBJ1-2, with D perhaps matching TRBD1 (6 bases). The TCR was taken from a female donor in good health and CMV-seronegative. The CDR3 coding sequence is TGTGCTAGCCTCCCGGGGGGGGCCCATGGCTACACCTTC. Translated, it gives CASLPGGAHGYTF.